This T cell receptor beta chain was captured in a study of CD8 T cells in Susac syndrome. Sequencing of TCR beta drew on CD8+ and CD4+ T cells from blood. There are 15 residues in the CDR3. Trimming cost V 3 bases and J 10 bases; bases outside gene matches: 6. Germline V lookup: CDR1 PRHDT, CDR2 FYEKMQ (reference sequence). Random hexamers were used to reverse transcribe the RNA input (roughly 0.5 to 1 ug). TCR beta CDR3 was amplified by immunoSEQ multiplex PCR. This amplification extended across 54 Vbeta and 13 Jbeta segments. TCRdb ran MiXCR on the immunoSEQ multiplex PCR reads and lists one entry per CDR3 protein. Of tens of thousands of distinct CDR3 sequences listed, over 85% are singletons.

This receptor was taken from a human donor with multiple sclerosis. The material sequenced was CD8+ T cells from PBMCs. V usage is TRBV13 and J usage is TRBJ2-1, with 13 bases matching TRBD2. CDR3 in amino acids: CASSFGLAGEEEQFF. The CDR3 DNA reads TGTGCCAGCAGCTTCGGACTAGCGGGGGAGGAGGAGCAGTTCTTC.